This T cell receptor beta chain came from a study of T-cell reconstitution after alpha-beta-depleted transplantation in children. Study-wide results and caveats: Reportedly, alpha-beta T cells present about two months post-transplant originated from several hundred expanded clones of graft origin. Counts and diversity of T cells one year after transplant came mostly from newly produced T cells. Surviving recipient T cells and intrathymic progenitors accounted for some patients' high TCRbeta diversity at day 60.

As for this clonotype: Its antigen is as yet unknown.

Unique molecular identifiers were incorporated when the TCRbeta library was constructed. TCRdb called the PCR reads again in MiXCR, with one record for every CDR3 protein. In the table there are 600,000 to 800,000 distinct CDR3 sequences, less than 15% of which are singletons. The ends were cut back, 4 bases at V and 6 bases at J, with 13 bases in the middle. The CDR3 totals 14 residues. Germline CDR1 is SGHRS and CDR2 is YFSETQ. This receptor was identified in a girl aged 2-10 years with congenital amegakaryocytic thrombocytopenia, due to receive a stem cell transplant. This sample comprised PBMCs, obtained before TCRalphabeta/CD19-depleted stem cell transplant. V is TRBV5-1 and J is TRBJ2-2; tentatively, D is TRBD2 (5 bases). The CDR3 is CASSVTRRSGELFF. CDR3 nucleotides: TGCGCCAGCAGCGTTACTAGGCGATCCGGGGAGCTGTTTTTT.